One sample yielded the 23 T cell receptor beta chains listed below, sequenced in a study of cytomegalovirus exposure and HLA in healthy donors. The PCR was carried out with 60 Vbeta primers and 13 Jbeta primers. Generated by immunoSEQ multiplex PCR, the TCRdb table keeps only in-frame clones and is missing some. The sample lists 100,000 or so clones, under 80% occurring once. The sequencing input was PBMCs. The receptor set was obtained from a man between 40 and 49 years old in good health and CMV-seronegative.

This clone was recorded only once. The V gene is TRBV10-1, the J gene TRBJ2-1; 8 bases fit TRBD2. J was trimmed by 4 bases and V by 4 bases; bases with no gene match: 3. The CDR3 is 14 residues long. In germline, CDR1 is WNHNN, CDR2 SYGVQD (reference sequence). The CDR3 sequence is CASSAGGPYNEQFF. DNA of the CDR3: TGCGCCAGCAGTGCGGGGGGGCCGTACAATGAGCAGTTCTTC.

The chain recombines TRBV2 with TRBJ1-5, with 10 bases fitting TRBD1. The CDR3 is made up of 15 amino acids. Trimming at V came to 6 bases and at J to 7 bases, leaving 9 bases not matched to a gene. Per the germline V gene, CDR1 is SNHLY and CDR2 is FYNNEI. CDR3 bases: TGTGCCAGCAGGTCTTGGGGGACAGGGGAGCAGCCCCAGCATTTT. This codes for CASRSWGTGEQPQHF.

CDR3 loop: CASSETGFGNEQFF. The DNA of the CDR3 is TGTGCCAGTAGTGAAACAGGGTTCGGCAATGAGCAGTTCTTC. The V and J genes are TRBV19 and TRBJ2-1; possibly TRBD1 for D (6 bases). Trimming shortened V by 5 bases and J by 6 bases, and 14 bases separated the two germline ends. The germline V gene has CDR1 LNHDA and CDR2 SQIVND (reference sequence). The CDR3 length is 14 residues.

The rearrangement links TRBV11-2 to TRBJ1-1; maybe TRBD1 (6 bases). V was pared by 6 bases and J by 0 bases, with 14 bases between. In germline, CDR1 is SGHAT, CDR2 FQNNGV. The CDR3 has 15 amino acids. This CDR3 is CASSHHRAMNTEAFF. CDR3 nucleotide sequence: TGTGCCAGCAGTCATCACAGGGCCATGAACACTGAAGCTTTCTTT.

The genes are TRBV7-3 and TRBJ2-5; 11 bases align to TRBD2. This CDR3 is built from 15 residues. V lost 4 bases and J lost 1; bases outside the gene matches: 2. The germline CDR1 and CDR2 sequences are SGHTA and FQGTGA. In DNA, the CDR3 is TGTGCCAGCAGCTCGACTAGCGGGGTCCAAGAGACCCAGTACTTC. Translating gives CASSSTSGVQETQYF.

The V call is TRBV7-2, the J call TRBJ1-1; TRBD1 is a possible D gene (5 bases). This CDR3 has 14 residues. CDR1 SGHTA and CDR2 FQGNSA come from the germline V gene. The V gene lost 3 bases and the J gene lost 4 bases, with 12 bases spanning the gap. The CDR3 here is CASSFGGSATEAFF. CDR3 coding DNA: TGTGCCAGCAGCTTCGGGGGGTCGGCCACTGAAGCTTTCTTT.

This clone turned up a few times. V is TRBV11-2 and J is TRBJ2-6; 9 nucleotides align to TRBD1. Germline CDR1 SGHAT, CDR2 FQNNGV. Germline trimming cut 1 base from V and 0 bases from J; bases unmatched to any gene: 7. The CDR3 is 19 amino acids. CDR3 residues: CASSLVAGQGRSGANVLTF. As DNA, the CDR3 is TGTGCCAGCAGCTTAGTGGCGGGACAGGGCCGCTCTGGGGCCAACGTCCTGACTTTC.

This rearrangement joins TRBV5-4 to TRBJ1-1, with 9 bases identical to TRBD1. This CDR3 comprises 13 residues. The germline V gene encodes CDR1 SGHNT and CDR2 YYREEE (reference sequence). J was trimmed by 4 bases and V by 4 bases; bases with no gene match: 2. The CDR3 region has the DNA TGTGCCAGCAGCACGACAGGGGGCACTGAAGCTTTCTTT. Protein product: CASSTTGGTEAFF.

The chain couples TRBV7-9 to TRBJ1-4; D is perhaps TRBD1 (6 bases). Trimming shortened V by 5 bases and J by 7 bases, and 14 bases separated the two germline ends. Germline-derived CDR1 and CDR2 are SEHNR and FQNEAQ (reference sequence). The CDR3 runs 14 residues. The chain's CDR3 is CASSPTGTGEKLFF. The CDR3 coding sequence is TGTGCCAGCAGCCCTACAGGGACGGGTGAAAAACTGTTTTTT.

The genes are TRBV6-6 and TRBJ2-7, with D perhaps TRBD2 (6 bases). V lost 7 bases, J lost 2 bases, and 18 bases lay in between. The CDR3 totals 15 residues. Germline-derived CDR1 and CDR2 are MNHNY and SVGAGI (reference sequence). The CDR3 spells CASTLRGGQPYEQYF. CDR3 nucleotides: TGTGCCAGCACCCTAAGGGGAGGTCAGCCCTACGAGCAGTACTTC.

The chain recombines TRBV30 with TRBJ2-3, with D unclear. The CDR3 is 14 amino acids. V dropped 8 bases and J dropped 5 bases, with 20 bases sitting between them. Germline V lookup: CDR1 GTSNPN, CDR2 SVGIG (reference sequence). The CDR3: CARAPSKVGDTQYF. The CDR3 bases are TGTGCCAGAGCCCCATCAAAAGTTGGAGATACGCAGTATTTT.

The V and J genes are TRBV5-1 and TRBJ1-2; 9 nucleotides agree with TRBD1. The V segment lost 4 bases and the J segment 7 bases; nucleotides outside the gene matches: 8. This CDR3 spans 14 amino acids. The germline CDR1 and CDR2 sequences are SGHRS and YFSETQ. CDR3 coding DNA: TGCGCCAGCAGCGCGGGACAGGGTAATGGTGGCTACACCTTC. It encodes CASSAGQGNGGYTF.

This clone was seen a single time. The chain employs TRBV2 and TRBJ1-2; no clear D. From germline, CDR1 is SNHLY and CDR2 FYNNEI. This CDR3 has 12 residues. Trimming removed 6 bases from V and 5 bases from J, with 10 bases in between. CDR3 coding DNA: TGTGCCAGCAGAGAAAACAGTTATGGCTACACCTTC. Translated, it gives CASRENSYGYTF.

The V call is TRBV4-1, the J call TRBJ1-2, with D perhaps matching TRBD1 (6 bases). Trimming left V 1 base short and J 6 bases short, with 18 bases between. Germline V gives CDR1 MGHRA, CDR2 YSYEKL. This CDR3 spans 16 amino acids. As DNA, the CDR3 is TGCGCCAGCAGCCAAGTCTTTCCTCAGGGGACCCATGGCTACACCTTC. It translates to CASSQVFPQGTHGYTF.

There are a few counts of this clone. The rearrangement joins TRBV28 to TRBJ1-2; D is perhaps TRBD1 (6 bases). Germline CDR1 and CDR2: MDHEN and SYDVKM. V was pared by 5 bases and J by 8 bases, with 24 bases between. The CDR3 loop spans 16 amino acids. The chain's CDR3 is CASSPAGALSMEGYTF. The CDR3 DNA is TGTGCCAGCAGTCCGGCAGGGGCCCTTTCCATGGAGGGCTACACCTTC.

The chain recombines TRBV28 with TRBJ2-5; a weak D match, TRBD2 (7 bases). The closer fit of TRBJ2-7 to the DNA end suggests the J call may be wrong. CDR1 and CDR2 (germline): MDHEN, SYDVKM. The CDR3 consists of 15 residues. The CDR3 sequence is CASSRGGGSSYEQYF. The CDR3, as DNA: TGTGCCAGCAGTCGTGGGGGGGGCAGCTCCTACGAGCAGTACTTC.

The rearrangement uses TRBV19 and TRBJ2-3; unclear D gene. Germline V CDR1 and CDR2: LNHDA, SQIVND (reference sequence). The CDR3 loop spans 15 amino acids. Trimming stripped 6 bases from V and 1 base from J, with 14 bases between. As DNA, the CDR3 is TGTGCCAGTAGCGCCGTCGTGAGAGGCACAGATACGCAGTATTTT. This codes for CASSAVVRGTDTQYF. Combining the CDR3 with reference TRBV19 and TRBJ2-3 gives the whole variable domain DGGITQSPKYLFRKEGQNVTLSCEQNLNHDAMYWYRQDPGQGLRLIYYSQIVNDFQKGDIAEGYSVSREKKESFPLTVTSAQKNPTAFYLCASSAVVRGTDTQYFGPGTRLTVL.

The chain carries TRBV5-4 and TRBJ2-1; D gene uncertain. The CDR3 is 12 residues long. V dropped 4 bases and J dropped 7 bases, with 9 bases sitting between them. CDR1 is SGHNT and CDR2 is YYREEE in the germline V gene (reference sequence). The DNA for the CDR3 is TGTGCCAGCAGCACAAACAGAAATGAGCAGTTCTTC. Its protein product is CASSTNRNEQFF. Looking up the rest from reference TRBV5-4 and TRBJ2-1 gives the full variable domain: ETGVTQSPTHLIKTRGQQVTLRCSSQSGHNTVSWYQQALGQGPQFIFQYYREEENGRGNFPPRFSGLQFPNYSSELNVNALELDDSALYLCASSTNRNEQFFGPGTRLTVL.

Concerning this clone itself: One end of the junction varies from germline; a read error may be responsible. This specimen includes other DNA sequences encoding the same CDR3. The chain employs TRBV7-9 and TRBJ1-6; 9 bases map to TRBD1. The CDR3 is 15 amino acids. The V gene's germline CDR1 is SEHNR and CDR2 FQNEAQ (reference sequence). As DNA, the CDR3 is TGTGCCAGCAGCACCGGGACAGGGTTTAATTCCCCCCTCCACTTT. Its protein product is CASSTGTGFNSPLHF. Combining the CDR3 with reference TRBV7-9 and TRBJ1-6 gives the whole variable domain DTGVSQNPRHKITKRGQNVTFRCDPISEHNRLYWYRQTLGQGPEFLTYFQNEAQLEKSRLLSDRFSAERPKGSFSTLEIQRTEQGDSAMYLCASSTGTGFNSPLHFGNGTRLTVT.

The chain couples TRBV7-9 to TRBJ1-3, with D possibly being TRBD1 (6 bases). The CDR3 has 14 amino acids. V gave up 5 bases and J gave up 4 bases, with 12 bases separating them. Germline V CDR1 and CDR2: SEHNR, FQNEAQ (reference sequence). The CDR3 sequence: CASSPPGAGNTIYF. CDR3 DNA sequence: TGTGCCAGCAGCCCCCCAGGGGCAGGAAACACCATATATTTT.

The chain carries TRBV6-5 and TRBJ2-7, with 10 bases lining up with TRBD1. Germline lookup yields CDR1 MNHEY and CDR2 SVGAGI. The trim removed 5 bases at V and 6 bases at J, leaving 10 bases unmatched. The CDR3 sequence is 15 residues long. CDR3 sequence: CASSPPSGTGAEQYF. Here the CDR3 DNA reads TGTGCCAGCAGTCCCCCCTCCGGGACAGGGGCCGAGCAGTACTTC.

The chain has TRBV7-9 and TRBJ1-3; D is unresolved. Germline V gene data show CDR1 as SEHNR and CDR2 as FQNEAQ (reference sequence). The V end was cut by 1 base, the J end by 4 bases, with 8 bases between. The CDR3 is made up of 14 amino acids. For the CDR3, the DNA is TGTGCCAGCAGCTTAGTAGGCGGAGGAAACACCATATATTTT. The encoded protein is CASSLVGGGNTIYF.

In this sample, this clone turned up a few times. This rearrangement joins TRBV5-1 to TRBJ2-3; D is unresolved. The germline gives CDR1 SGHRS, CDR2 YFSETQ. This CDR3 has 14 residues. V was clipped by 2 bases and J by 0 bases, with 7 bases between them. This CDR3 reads CASSFPVSTDTQYF. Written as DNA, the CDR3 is TGCGCCAGCAGCTTCCCCGTTAGCACAGATACGCAGTATTTT.